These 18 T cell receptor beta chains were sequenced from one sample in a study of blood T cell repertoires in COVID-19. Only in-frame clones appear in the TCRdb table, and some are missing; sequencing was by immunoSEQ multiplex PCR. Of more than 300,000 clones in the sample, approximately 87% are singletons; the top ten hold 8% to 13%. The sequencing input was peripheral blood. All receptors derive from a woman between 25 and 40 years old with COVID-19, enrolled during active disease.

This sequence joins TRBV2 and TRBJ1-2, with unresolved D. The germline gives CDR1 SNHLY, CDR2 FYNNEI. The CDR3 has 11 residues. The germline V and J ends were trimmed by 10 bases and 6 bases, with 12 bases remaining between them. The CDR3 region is CAKREPNGYTF. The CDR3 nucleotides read TGTGCCAAGCGAGAGCCCAATGGCTACACCTTC.

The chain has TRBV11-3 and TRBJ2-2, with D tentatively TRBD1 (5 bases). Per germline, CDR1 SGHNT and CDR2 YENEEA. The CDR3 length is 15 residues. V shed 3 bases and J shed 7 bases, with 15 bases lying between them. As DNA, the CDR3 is TGTGCCAGCAGCTTTCGTAACTCCCAGGGCGGGGAGCTGTTTTTT. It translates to CASSFRNSQGGELFF.

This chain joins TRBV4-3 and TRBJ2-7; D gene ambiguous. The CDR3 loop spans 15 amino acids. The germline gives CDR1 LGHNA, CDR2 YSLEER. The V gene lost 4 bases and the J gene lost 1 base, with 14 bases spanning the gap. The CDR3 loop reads CASSPSSRDSYEQYF. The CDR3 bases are TGCGCCAGCAGCCCATCCTCGCGCGATTCCTACGAGCAGTACTTC.

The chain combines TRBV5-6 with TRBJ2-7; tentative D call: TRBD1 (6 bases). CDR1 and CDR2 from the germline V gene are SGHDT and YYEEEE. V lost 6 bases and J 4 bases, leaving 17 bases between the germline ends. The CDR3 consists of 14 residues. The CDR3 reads CASIFQGRPYEQYF. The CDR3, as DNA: TGTGCCAGCATCTTTCAGGGGCGACCTTACGAGCAGTACTTC. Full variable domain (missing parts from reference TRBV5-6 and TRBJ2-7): DAGVTQSPTHLIKTRGQQVTLRCSPKSGHDTVSWYQQALGQGPQFIFQYYEEEERQRGNFPDRFSGHQFPNYSSELNVNALLLGDSALYLCASIFQGRPYEQYFGPGTRLTVT.

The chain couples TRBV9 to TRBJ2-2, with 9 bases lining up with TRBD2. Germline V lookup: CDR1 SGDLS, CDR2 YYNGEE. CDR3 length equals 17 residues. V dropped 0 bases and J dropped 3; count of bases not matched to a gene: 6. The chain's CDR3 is CASSVGAGGPDTGELFF. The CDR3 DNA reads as TGTGCCAGCAGCGTAGGCGCGGGAGGGCCGGACACCGGGGAGCTGTTTTTT.

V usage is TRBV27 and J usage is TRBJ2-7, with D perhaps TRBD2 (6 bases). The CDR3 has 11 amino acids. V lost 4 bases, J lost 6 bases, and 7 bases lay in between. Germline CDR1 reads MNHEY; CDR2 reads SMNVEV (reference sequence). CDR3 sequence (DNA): TGTGCCAGCAGTTGGGGAGGCGAGCAGTACTTC. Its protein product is CASSWGGEQYF.

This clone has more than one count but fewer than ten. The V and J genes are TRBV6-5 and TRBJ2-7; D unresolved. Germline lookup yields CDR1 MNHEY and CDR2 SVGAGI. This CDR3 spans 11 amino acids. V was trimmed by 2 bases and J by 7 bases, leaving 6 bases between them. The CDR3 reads CASSYDGEQYF. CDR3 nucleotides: TGTGCCAGCAGTTACGACGGGGAGCAGTACTTC.

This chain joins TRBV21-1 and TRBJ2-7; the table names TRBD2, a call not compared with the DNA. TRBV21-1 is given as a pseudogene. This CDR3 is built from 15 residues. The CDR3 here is CANDSGRAEPDEQYF. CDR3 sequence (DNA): TGTGCCAACGACAGCGGGAGGGCCGAACCCGACGAGCAGTACTTC.

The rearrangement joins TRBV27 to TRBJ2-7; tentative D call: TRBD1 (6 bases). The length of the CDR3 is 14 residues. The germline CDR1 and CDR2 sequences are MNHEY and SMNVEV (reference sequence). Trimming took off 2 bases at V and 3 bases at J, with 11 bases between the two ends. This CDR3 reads CASSLTRGHYEQYF. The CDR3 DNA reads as TGTGCCAGCAGTTTAACCAGGGGTCACTACGAGCAGTACTTC.

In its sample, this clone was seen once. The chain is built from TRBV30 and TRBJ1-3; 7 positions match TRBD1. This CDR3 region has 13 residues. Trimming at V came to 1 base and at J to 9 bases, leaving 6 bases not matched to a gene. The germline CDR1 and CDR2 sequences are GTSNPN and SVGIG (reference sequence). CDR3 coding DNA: TGTGCCTGGAGTGCGATGTCAGGGGGCACCATATATTTT. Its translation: CAWSAMSGGTIYF.

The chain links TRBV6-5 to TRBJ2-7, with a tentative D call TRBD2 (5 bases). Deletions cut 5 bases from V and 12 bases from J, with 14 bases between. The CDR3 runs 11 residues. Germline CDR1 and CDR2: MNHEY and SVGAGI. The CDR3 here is CASSNPSRGYF. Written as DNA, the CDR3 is TGTGCCAGCAGTAATCCTTCCCGGGGGTACTTC.

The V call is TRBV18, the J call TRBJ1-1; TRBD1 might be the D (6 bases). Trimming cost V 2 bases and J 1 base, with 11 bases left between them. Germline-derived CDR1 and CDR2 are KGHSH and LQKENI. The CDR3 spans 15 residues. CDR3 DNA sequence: TGTGCCAGCTCACCAATCAGGGGTGCGAACACTGAAGCTTTCTTT. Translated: CASSPIRGANTEAFF.

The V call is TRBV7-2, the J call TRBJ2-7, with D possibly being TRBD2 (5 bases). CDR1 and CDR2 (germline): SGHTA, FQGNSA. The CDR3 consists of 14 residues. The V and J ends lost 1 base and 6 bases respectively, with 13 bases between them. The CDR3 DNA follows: TGTGCCAGCAGCTTAGGCGTCGGACTCTCCGAGCAGTACTTC. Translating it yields CASSLGVGLSEQYF.

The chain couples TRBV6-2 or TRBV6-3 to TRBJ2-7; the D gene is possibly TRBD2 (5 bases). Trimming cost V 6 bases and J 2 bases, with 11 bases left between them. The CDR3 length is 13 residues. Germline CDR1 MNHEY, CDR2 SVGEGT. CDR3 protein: CASSPGAAYEQYF. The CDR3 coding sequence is TGTGCCAGCAGCCCTGGAGCGGCCTACGAGCAGTACTTC.

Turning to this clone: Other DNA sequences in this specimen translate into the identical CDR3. CDR3 sequence: CASSPGGDYNEQFF. The CDR3 DNA sequence: TGTGCCAGTAGTCCTGGAGGGGACTACAATGAGCAGTTCTTC. The chain has TRBV19 and TRBJ2-1; a possible D gene is TRBD2 (6 bases). In germline, CDR1 is LNHDA, CDR2 SQIVND (reference sequence). The CDR3 sequence is 14 residues long. The V end lost 5 bases, the J end lost 3 bases, and 11 bases lay between the germline ends.

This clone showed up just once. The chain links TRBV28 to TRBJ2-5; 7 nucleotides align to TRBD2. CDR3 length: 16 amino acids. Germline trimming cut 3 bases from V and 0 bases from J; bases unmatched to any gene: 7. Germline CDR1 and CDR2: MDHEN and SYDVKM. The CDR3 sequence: CASSFAQRDYQETQYF. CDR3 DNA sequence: TGTGCCAGCAGTTTCGCTCAGCGGGACTACCAAGAGACCCAGTACTTC.

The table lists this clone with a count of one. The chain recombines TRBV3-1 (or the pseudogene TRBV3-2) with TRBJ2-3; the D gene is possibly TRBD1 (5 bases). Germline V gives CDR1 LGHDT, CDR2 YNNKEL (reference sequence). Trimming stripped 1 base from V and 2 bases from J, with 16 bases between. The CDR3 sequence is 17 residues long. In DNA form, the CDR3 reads TGTGCCAGCAGCCAAGTAAGACAGCCTTTTTTCACAGATACGCAGTATTTT. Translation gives CASSQVRQPFFTDTQYF.

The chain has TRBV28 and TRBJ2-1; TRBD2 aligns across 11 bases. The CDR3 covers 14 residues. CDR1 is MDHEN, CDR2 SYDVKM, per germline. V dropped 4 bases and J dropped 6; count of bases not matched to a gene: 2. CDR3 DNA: TGTGCCAGCAGTTATAGCGGGAGGGCCAATGAGCAGTTCTTC. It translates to CASSYSGRANEQFF.